This TCR beta chain was profiled in a study of blood T cell repertoires in COVID-19 (dated by TCRdb to the early 2020s). In terms of the full investigation: Samples from collaborators originated in the United States, Italy and Spain and spanned both the acute and convalescent phases of COVID-19. The prospective study material was composed of cDNA or gDNA derived from T cells, B-cell-depleted T cells, or PBMCs. Subjects who had been exposed to COVID-19, were actively infected with it, or had recovered from it provided the deeply sampled blood TCRbeta repertoires that made up the dataset. A freely available public database, intended as a resource for researchers studying the immune response to SARS-CoV-2, is where the repertoires were released. The samples were drawn from the first 160 participants of the ongoing ImmuneRACE study and from 1,254 subjects provided by 6 global collaborators. The sample metadata nearly always contained a de-identified subject ID, COVID-19 status, age in years and sex. HLA class I and class II types, where available, came from metadata supplied by the sample provider rather than from assay-based typing. The paper as a whole reports these results and caveats: The amount of clinical and demographic metadata varied by source and participant and was provided uncurated.

With respect to this clone: Its recognized antigen is unknown. Base qualities were left out, and no much larger clone turns up one base away.

Whole blood was collected in K2EDTA tubes by collaborating institutions according to the institutions' own protocols. Collaborator samples were shipped for TCRbeta analysis as frozen whole blood, isolated PBMCs, or DNA extracted from either sample type. Sequences SQVTM (CDR1) and ANQGSEA (CDR2) are obtained from the germline V gene. The junction shows trimming of 2 bases on V and 9 bases on J, and the gene matches do not reach 16 bases of it. Its CDR3 holds 16 amino acids, cysteine through phenylalanine. The retained sequence is limited to the CDR3, 48 bases, with the frame set at the first base. TCRbeta CDR3 regions were amplified from genomic DNA by means of the immunoSEQ Assay, a bias-controlled multiplex PCR. Processing in the source paper ran as follows. Within the assay, amplification of reference gene primers was used to estimate how many nucleated cells each sample contained. Sequence reads were collapsed and filtered to measure the absolute abundance of every unique TCRbeta CDR3 rearrangement. For each sample, productive Simpson clonality was calculated as the square root of Simpson's diversity index across productive rearrangements. The immuneACCESS repertoire file appears here via TCRdb, limited to in-frame rearrangements. These files lack a portion of the clones; in checked studies, under half of the deficit traces to unresolved V genes, and the cause of the others is not known. V, J and clone size reflect that table, while D and trimming were determined from the DNA. The sample includes some 88,000 clones, with approximately 91% observed a single time. The ten largest clones represent about 1.8% of the sample.

This clonotype was sampled from a human donor with active COVID-19. The donor label of this sample is uncertain. Specimen: peripheral blood. The chain couples TRBV29-1 to TRBJ2-1; TRBD2 aligns with 7 central bases. The DNA sequence is given as TGCAGCGTTGAACCCCCTCCTCGGACTAGATCCGGTGAGCAGTTCTTC. It encodes CSVEPPPRTRSGEQFF.